Below, 18 T cell receptor beta chains from the same sample are listed, as sequenced in a study of cytomegalovirus exposure and HLA in healthy donors. 60 Vbeta and 13 Jbeta primers were used in PCR. Libraries were prepared by immunoSEQ multiplex PCR; TCRdb keeps only in-frame clonotypes and omits some of them. Of around 140,000 clones in the sample, approximately 80% are singletons; the top ten hold around 1.5%. The material sequenced was PBMCs. These receptors came from a woman aged 18-29 years in good health and CMV-seronegative.

The V and J genes are TRBV2 and TRBJ2-7; 7 bases line up with TRBD2. Germline trimming cut 3 bases from V and 4 bases from J; bases unmatched to any gene: 0. The CDR3 runs to 12 residues. Germline CDR1 is SNHLY and CDR2 is FYNNEI. The CDR3 nucleotides read TGTGCCAGCAGTGAGGGGGGGTACGAGCAGTACTTC. Translating gives CASSEGGYEQYF.

This rearrangement joins TRBV5-1 to TRBJ2-5, with 7 bases lining up with TRBD2. The germline gives CDR1 SGHRS, CDR2 YFSETQ. The CDR3 is 14 residues long. J gave up 4 bases and V 5 bases, and 8 bases lay outside the gene matches. The CDR3: CASSGRGRGETQYF. The CDR3 DNA reads as TGCGCCAGCAGTGGGCGCGGGAGAGGAGAGACCCAGTACTTC.

CDR3 in DNA: TGTGCCAGCAGCTTAGAGGGGGCGCGGGCCTATGGCTACACCTTC. This sequence encodes CASSLEGARAYGYTF. The V call is TRBV7-9, the J call TRBJ1-2, with TRBD1 matching 7 bases. CDR1 is SEHNR, CDR2 FQNEAQ, per germline (reference sequence). Unmatched junction bases numbered 6, after V lost 1 base and J lost 4 bases. There are 15 residues in the CDR3.

V gene TRBV12-5 combines with J gene TRBJ1-2; D is undetermined. CDR3 length: 16 residues. V dropped 0 bases and J dropped 3 bases, with 14 bases sitting between them. The V gene's germline CDR1 is LGHNT and CDR2 FRNRAP. CDR3 residues: CASGLVLGQAHYGYTF. The DNA for the CDR3 is TGTGCTAGTGGTTTGGTATTAGGCCAGGCTCACTATGGCTACACCTTC. Filled out from reference TRBV12-5 and TRBJ1-2, the complete variable domain reads DARVTQTPRHKVTEMGQEVTMRCQPILGHNTVFWYRQTMMQGLELLAYFRNRAPLDDSGMPKDRFSAEMPDATLATLKIQPSEPRDSAVYFCASGLVLGQAHYGYTFGSGTRLTVV.

This chain uses TRBV30 with TRBJ1-1, with 9 bases matching TRBD1. This CDR3 has 17 residues. Germline trimming cut 4 bases from V and 2 bases from J; bases unmatched to any gene: 14. CDR1 and CDR2 (germline): GTSNPN, SVGIG (reference sequence). The DNA for the CDR3 is TGTGCCTGGAAACAATTGACCCCGGGACAGGGAAACACTGAAGCTTTCTTT. Amino acids: CAWKQLTPGQGNTEAFF.

This clone was observed a handful of times. V gene TRBV27 combines with J gene TRBJ2-1; D may be TRBD2 (5 bases). This CDR3 is 15 amino acids long. Germline CDR1 is MNHEY and CDR2 is SMNVEV (reference sequence). V lost 2 bases, J lost 5 bases, and 13 bases lay in between. CDR3 coding DNA: TGTGCCAGCAGTTTAGGATCCGGGGATCACAATGAGCAGTTCTTC. Its translation is CASSLGSGDHNEQFF.

The genes are TRBV6-5 and TRBJ2-1; TRBD2 is a possible D gene (5 bases). The CDR3 contains 13 residues. Per the germline V gene, CDR1 is MNHEY and CDR2 is SVGAGI. V was pared by 0 bases and J by 10 bases, with 10 bases between. The DNA of the CDR3 is TGTGCCAGCAGTTACTCGGGTGGCGGGGAGCAGTTCTTC. It translates to CASSYSGGGEQFF.

The chain recombines TRBV5-1 with TRBJ1-1; D perhaps matches TRBD1 (6 bases). This CDR3 has 15 amino acids. Germline V gives CDR1 SGHRS, CDR2 YFSETQ. The V end lost 2 bases, the J end lost 4 bases, and 15 bases lay between the germline ends. CDR3 region: CASSFAAGASTEAFF. For the CDR3, the DNA is TGCGCCAGCAGCTTTGCGGCAGGGGCGAGCACTGAAGCTTTCTTT.

This clone was observed a handful of times. The genes are TRBV27 and TRBJ2-2; perhaps TRBD2 as D (6 bases). Germline V gives CDR1 MNHEY, CDR2 SMNVEV (reference sequence). This CDR3 has 16 amino acids. Deletions cut 7 bases from V and 7 bases from J, with 22 bases between. CDR3 in DNA: TGTGCCAGCATCATCCCCGGGTGGGGGGAACACGGGGAGCTGTTTTTT. This gives the protein CASIIPGWGEHGELFF.

This CDR3 is CATSRDPEDEKLFF. CDR3 coding DNA: TGTGCCACCAGCAGGGACCCGGAGGATGAAAAACTGTTTTTT. The chain carries TRBV15 and TRBJ1-4, with unresolved D. The V and J ends lost 3 bases and 6 bases respectively, with 11 bases between them. This CDR3 spans 14 amino acids. Germline V CDR1 and CDR2: LNHNV, YYDKDF (reference sequence).

This chain uses TRBV6-6 with TRBJ2-2, with no clear D. The CDR3 loop spans 11 amino acids. Trimming took 5 bases from V and 7 from J, leaving 5 bases between them. Germline CDR1 MNHNY, CDR2 SVGAGI (reference sequence). CDR3 in DNA: TGTGCCAGCAGTCCGTTCGGGGAGCTGTTTTTT. It encodes CASSPFGELFF.

This chain connects TRBV18 to TRBJ1-5; D is perhaps TRBD1 (5 bases). Trimming removed 4 bases from V and 5 bases from J, with 15 bases in between. The CDR3 sequence is 15 residues long. The germline V gene has CDR1 KGHSH and CDR2 LQKENI. CDR3 DNA: TGTGCCAGCTCACTTGGGGTAGGGGCCTATCAGCCCCAGCATTTT. Amino acid sequence: CASSLGVGAYQPQHF.

The rearrangement links TRBV9 to TRBJ2-6, with 7 bases aligning to TRBD1. The CDR3 spans 18 residues. CDR1 and CDR2 from the germline V gene are SGDLS and YYNGEE. After removal of 0 bases from V and 0 bases from J, the junction contained 6 bases not matched to a gene. This chain's CDR3 is CASSVGGDSFSGANVLTF. The CDR3 coding sequence is TGTGCCAGCAGCGTAGGAGGGGACAGCTTCTCTGGGGCCAACGTCCTGACTTTC.

This sequence joins TRBV5-1 and TRBJ1-1; D gene unclear. Per germline, CDR1 SGHRS and CDR2 YFSETQ. V was trimmed by 6 bases and J by 1 base, leaving 16 bases between them. This CDR3 spans 15 amino acids. The CDR3 coding sequence is TGCGCCAGCAACGCTATGCGGGGAACGAACACTGAAGCTTTCTTT. The encoded protein is CASNAMRGTNTEAFF.

J is TRBJ2-1 and V is TRBV30; 8 bases are shared with TRBD2. Germline loops: CDR1 GTSNPN, CDR2 SVGIG (reference sequence). V shed 5 bases, J shed 6 bases, and the junction held 6 bases outside the gene matches. CDR3 length equals 13 residues. The CDR3, as DNA: TGTGCCTGGCAGCGACTAGCGTCCAATGAGCAGTTCTTC. It specifies CAWQRLASNEQFF. The variable domain in full, completed from reference TRBV30 and TRBJ2-1, reads SQTIHQWPATLVQPVGSPLSLECTVEGTSNPNLYWYRQAAGRGLQLLFYSVGIGQISSEVPQNLSASRPQDRQFILSSKKLLLSDSGFYLCAWQRLASNEQFFGPGTRLTVL.

The chain employs TRBV2 and TRBJ1-1, with unresolved D. The germline V gene has CDR1 SNHLY and CDR2 FYNNEI. This CDR3 spans 13 amino acids. V lost 0 bases and J 5 bases, leaving 7 bases between the germline ends. CDR3 in amino acids: CASSEAGRTEAFF. As DNA, the CDR3 is TGTGCCAGCAGTGAAGCAGGGAGGACTGAAGCTTTCTTT.

The gene calls are TRBV4-1 and TRBJ1-1; weak D call: TRBD1 (6 bases). The germline V gene encodes CDR1 MGHRA and CDR2 YSYEKL. The CDR3 runs to 13 residues. Trimming took off 0 bases at V and 10 bases at J, with 12 bases between the two ends. In DNA, the CDR3 is TGCGCCAGCAGCCAAGAAACCGTAGGGGGAGCTTTCTTT. Residues: CASSQETVGGAFF.

The chain combines TRBV19 with TRBJ1-4; D call uncertain. The CDR3 loop spans 15 amino acids. Per germline, CDR1 LNHDA and CDR2 SQIVND (reference sequence). Trimming took 4 bases from V and 0 from J, leaving 9 bases between them. The CDR3, as DNA: TGTGCCAGTAGTAATTGGGAGTCAACTAATGAAAAACTGTTTTTT. Protein sequence: CASSNWESTNEKLFF.